The rows below give T cell receptor beta chains drawn from one sample of a study of CD8 T cells in ankylosing spondylitis. TCRdb reprocessed the 5' RACE reads via MiXCR and lists one record per CDR3 protein. The sample contains some 140,000 distinct CDR3 sequences, roughly 8% of which appear only once. Sequences were obtained from synovial fluid, either unsorted or a sorted T cell fraction (not recorded which). The receptors derive from a male donor with ankylosing spondylitis. Both conserved end residues are part of each CDR3. Fields, in order: D gene, J gene, clone size, V gene, CDR3 DNA, CDR3 protein. The D gene is left open where the match is weak. Size tells how often a clone was seen (once, few, many) or the class of an expanded clone, and some rows leave it out.

TRBD1	TRBJ1-6	many	TRBV12-3/TRBV12-4	TGTGCCAGCAGTACGGACAGGGTTTTTTCACCCCTCCACTTT	CASSTDRVFSPLHF
NA	TRBJ2-3	many	TRBV3-1	TGTGCCAGCAGCCCCACAGGTCTCATTACGCAGTATTTT	CASSPTGLITQYF
NA	TRBJ2-5	NA	TRBV24-1	TGTGCCACCAGTGATTTGGGGGGTAAAGAGACCCAGTACTTC	CATSDLGGKETQYF
NA	TRBJ1-3	few	TRBV13	TGTGCCAGCAGCTTTCGGCGCTCGGGAAACACCATATATTTT	CASSFRRSGNTIYF
NA	TRBJ1-6	NA	TRBV9	TGTGCCAGCAGCCAATCTTATAATTCACCCCTCCACTTT	CASSQSYNSPLHF
NA	TRBJ2-7	few	TRBV12-3/TRBV12-4	TGTGCCAGCAGTTTGGCAGGGACCCAAAGGAAATTC	CASSLAGTQRKF
NA	TRBJ1-6	few	TRBV7-2	TGTGCCAGCAGCTTAGGGGCCCTAAATTCACCCCTCCACTTT	CASSLGALNSPLHF
NA	TRBJ1-2	NA	TRBV6-2/TRBV6-3	TGTGCCAGCAGTCCTTCGCCCCTGTCTGTTACGAGCACCTTC	CASSPSPLSVTSTF
TRBD2	TRBJ2-7	few	TRBV28	TGTGCCAGCAGTCCCGCCGCGACTAGCGGGTTTTCGAGCTCCTACGAGCAGTACTTC	CASSPAATSGFSSSYEQYF
NA	TRBJ1-1	NA	TRBV14	TGTGCCAGCAGCCAAAGGGTTCGGGGGGCTGAAGCTTTCTTT	CASSQRVRGAEAFF
NA	TRBJ1-4	NA	TRBV3-1	TGTGCCAGCAGCCAAGATCAAACAGCTCTCCTCGGTAATGAAAAACTGTTTTTT	CASSQDQTALLGNEKLFF
NA	TRBJ1-6	NA	TRBV6-1	TGTGCCAGCAGTGAAAGGAGATCAGGGAATTCACCCCTCCACTTT	CASSERRSGNSPLHF
NA	TRBJ2-5	NA	TRBV20-1	TGCAGTTCCACTCCCCTGGTCCTAGAGATTAAGGAGACCCAGTACTTC	CSSTPLVLEIKETQYF
NA	TRBJ2-2	many	TRBV15	TGTGCCACCAGCAGAGATGGGGAGGGGGAGCTGTTTTTT	CATSRDGEGELFF
TRBD1	TRBJ2-5	few	TRBV4-3	TGCGCCAGCAGCCGTCAACCGGGACAGGGATCAGAGACCCAGTACTTC	CASSRQPGQGSETQYF
TRBD1	TRBJ2-1	many	TRBV20-1	TGCAGTGCTACTGACAGGGTGGGCTACAATGAGCAGTTCTTC	CSATDRVGYNEQFF
NA	TRBJ1-1	NA	TRBV7-2	TGTGCCAGCAGCCCAGCGCCGGGAGTGGGCACTGAAGCTTTCTTT	CASSPAPGVGTEAFF
NA	TRBJ1-2	many	TRBV7-2	TGTGCCAGCAGCGTCGGACAGCTCTATGGCTACACCTTC	CASSVGQLYGYTF
TRBD2	TRBJ2-3	few	TRBV7-9	TGTGCCAGCAGCTTGCTAGCGGGAGTGACTAGCACAGATACGCAGTATTTT	CASSLLAGVTSTDTQYF
TRBD1	TRBJ1-5	NA	TRBV28	TGTGCCAGCAGTCCTATTCGGACAGGGATCAATCAGCCCCAGCATTTT	CASSPIRTGINQPQHF
NA	TRBJ2-3	many	TRBV5-5	TGTGCCAGCAGCTTCTCCAGGGGAGTAGATACGCAGTATTTT	CASSFSRGVDTQYF
NA	TRBJ2-7	many	TRBV12-3/TRBV12-4	TGTGCCAGCAGCCACTCAGTGCGTTTGGTATTCTACGAGCAGTACTTC	CASSHSVRLVFYEQYF
TRBD1	TRBJ2-2	NA	TRBV7-6	TGTGCCAGCAGCGCCGAAACCAGGGGGTGGACCGGGGAGCTGTTTTTT	CASSAETRGWTGELFF
NA	TRBJ2-4	few	TRBV5-6	TGTGCCAGCAGCTTGGCCGCAGGGGCCAAAAACATTCAGTACTTC	CASSLAAGAKNIQYF
NA	TRBJ2-5	NA	TRBV5-1	TGCGCCAGCAGCCTCGGGACCGATCAGGGAGAGACCCAGTACTTC	CASSLGTDQGETQYF
TRBD2	TRBJ2-7	many	TRBV20-1	TGCAGTGCTAGTAGGGTAGCGGGGGCCGACGAGCAGTACTTC	CSASRVAGADEQYF
NA	TRBJ2-7	many	TRBV3-1	TGTGCCAGCAGCCAGGAGGGTGAGCAGTACTTC	CASSQEGEQYF